This is a list of T cell receptor beta chains from one sample in a study of OX40 agonist ivuxolimab in advanced cancers. Clones were sequenced by immunoSEQ multiplex PCR, and TCRdb holds only the in-frame ones, with some missing. The sample carries 30,000 or so clones, roughly 87% recorded once. The sample in question was CD4+ or CD8+ T cells sorted from blood, obtained in a trial of the OX40 agonist ivuxolimab. These TCRs come from an adult with an advanced solid tumor such as melanoma, head and neck, liver or kidney cancer. Each CDR3 is given with its conserved first and last residue. The D gene is left open where the match is weak. Some rows mark clone size as missing; the rest say once, few, many or name a class of expanded clone.

>NA|TRBJ2-7|TRBV18|15|TRBD2
TGTGCCAGCTCACCGAACCCTAGCGGGACCTACGAGCAGTACTTC
CASSPNPSGTYEQYF
>NA|TRBJ1-6|TRBV5-6|13|NA
TGTGCCAGCAGCTTGGGAGGGGACTCACCCCTCCACTTT
CASSLGGDSPLHF
>once|TRBJ2-3|TRBV19|15|NA
TGTGCCAGTAGTCTACGACCAGCGATCCCAGATACGCAGTATTTT
CASSLRPAIPDTQYF
>NA|TRBJ2-1|TRBV5-1|18|TRBD2
TGCGCCAGCAGCTTGGTCCCCGGGGGGGCCAGCTCCTACAATGAGCAGTTCTTC
CASSLVPGGASSYNEQFF
>once|TRBJ1-1|TRBV6-5|14|NA
TGTGCCAGCAGTTACACGGAGGCGAACACTGAAGCTTTCTTT
CASSYTEANTEAFF
>NA|TRBJ2-1|TRBV4-2|19|TRBD2
TGTGCCAGCAGCCAAGAGGAGACTACCGGGACTAGCTCCTACAATGAGCAGTTCTTC
CASSQEETTGTSSYNEQFF
>once|TRBJ1-3|TRBV5-1|15|NA
TGCGCCAGCAGCCGGGACGGTAACTCTGGAAACACCATATATTTT
CASSRDGNSGNTIYF
>NA|TRBJ1-2|TRBV27|16|NA
TGTGCCAGCAGACTATCTGTGTCGACAGGCTCCTATGGCTACACCTTC
CASRLSVSTGSYGYTF
>few|TRBJ2-7|TRBV28|17|TRBD2
TGTGCCAGCAGTCCACATGGGCGGGAGGTTGGGTCCTACGAGCAGTACTTC
CASSPHGREVGSYEQYF
>NA|TRBJ1-2|TRBV30|13|TRBD1
TGTGCCCGGGACCACAGGGGCGCCAGTGGCTACACCTTC
CARDHRGASGYTF
>NA|TRBJ2-1|TRBV11-3|14|NA
TGTGCCAGCAGCTTAGATCCCACCTACAATGAGCAGTTCTTC
CASSLDPTYNEQFF
>NA|TRBJ2-7|TRBV5-6|14|TRBD2
TGTGCCAGCAGCAGGGGACTAGGCGTCTACGAGCAGTACTTC
CASSRGLGVYEQYF
>NA|TRBJ1-1|TRBV4-2|15|TRBD1
TGTGCCAGCAGCCAAGAACAGGGGATGAACACTGAAGCTTTCTTT
CASSQEQGMNTEAFF
>once|TRBJ2-1|TRBV10-1|19|TRBD2
TGCGCCAGCAGTGAGAGTAGCGGGAGGGCCGGAAGACTTAACAATGAGCAGTTCTTC
CASSESSGRAGRLNNEQFF
>NA|TRBJ2-5|TRBV5-6|17|NA
TGTGCCAGCAGCTTTACGAGAGGTGGGAGTGGGATGGAGACCCAGTACTTC
CASSFTRGGSGMETQYF
>NA|TRBJ2-7|TRBV4-3|14|TRBD1
TGCGCCAGCAGCCAGGACAGGGCGGTGGTCGAGCAGTACTTC
CASSQDRAVVEQYF
>NA|TRBJ1-5|TRBV30|16|NA
TGTGCCTGGATGGCGACAGGCAGGGGCGGCAATCAGCCCCAGCATTTT
CAWMATGRGGNQPQHF
>NA|TRBJ2-1|TRBV2|14|TRBD2
TGTGCCAAAAAGAGCGGGGGGCGAGGAAATGAGCAGTTCTTC
CAKKSGGRGNEQFF
>NA|TRBJ1-5|TRBV28|16|TRBD1
TGTGCCAGCAGTTTATTGGGACAGGGAAGCAATCAGCCCCAGCATTTT
CASSLLGQGSNQPQHF
>few|TRBJ2-7|TRBV7-9|14|NA
TGTGCCAGCAGCTTAAACGGAAGACGCTACGAGCAGTACTTC
CASSLNGRRYEQYF
>NA|TRBJ2-2|TRBV4-1|15|TRBD1
TGCGCCAGCAGCCGAGGACAGGGTGACACCGGGGAGCTGTTTTTT
CASSRGQGDTGELFF
>few|TRBJ2-7|TRBV4-1|16|NA
TGCGCCAGCAGCCAAGAGGGAACGGAACCGGCCTACGAGCAGTACTTC
CASSQEGTEPAYEQYF
>few|TRBJ2-7|TRBV19|13|NA
TGTGCCAGTAGTCTCACTGGTTCCTACGAGCAGTACTTC
CASSLTGSYEQYF
>NA|TRBJ1-4|TRBV9|15|TRBD1
TGTGCCAGCAGCGTAACAGGGGGCGCGGGTGAAAAACTGTTTTTT
CASSVTGGAGEKLFF
>NA|TRBJ2-7|TRBV5-1|17|TRBD2
TGCGCCAGCAGCATCAGGACTAGCGGGAGGCTTTTCTACGAGCAGTACTTC
CASSIRTSGRLFYEQYF
>NA|TRBJ2-2|TRBV7-2|15|NA
TGTGCCAGCAGCCCCGGGACCACCGACGTTGGGGAGCTGTTTTTT
CASSPGTTDVGELFF
>once|TRBJ2-2|TRBV2|13|NA
TGTGCCAGCAGTGAAGGGGGCTCCGGGGAGCTGTTTTTT
CASSEGGSGELFF
>NA|TRBJ2-1|TRBV6-4|14|TRBD2
TGTGCCAGCGACCCTAGCGGGAGGGCCGAGGAGCAGTTCTTC
CASDPSGRAEEQFF
>NA|TRBJ2-7|TRBV5-6|14|TRBD2
TGTGCCAGCAGCTTGGGGGCAGGGAGGGACGAGCAGTACTTC
CASSLGAGRDEQYF
>NA|TRBJ2-7|TRBV6-5|12|NA
TGTGCCAGCAGGGGACCCTTCTACGAGCAGTACTTC
CASRGPFYEQYF
>NA|TRBJ1-2|TRBV14|13|NA
TGTGCCAGCAGCCAAGACATTAACTATGGCTACACCTTC
CASSQDINYGYTF
>NA|TRBJ2-7|TRBV7-6|14|TRBD1
TGTGCCAGCAGCTCTCGGACAGGGGGCATCGTGCAGTACTTC
CASSSRTGGIVQYF
>NA|TRBJ2-3|TRBV5-6|18|TRBD1
TGTGCCAGCAGCGGCGGGACAGGGGGCTATTTTCTCGCAGATACGCAGTATTTT
CASSGGTGGYFLADTQYF
>NA|TRBJ2-4|TRBV11-1|14|TRBD2
TGTGCCAGCAGCCCAAGCGGGGTGGAAAACATTCAGTACTTC
CASSPSGVENIQYF
>NA|TRBJ1-6|TRBV6-1|13|NA
TGTGCCAGCATTCGGACAACCAATTCACCCCTCCACTTT
CASIRTTNSPLHF
>NA|TRBJ1-2|TRBV15|16|TRBD1
TGTGCCACCAGCAGAGATTGGGGACAGCGGAATGATGGCTACACCTTC
CATSRDWGQRNDGYTF
>NA|TRBJ2-3|TRBV5-1|15|TRBD1
TGCGCCAGCAGCTATTGGGGACAGACCACAGATACGCAGTATTTT
CASSYWGQTTDTQYF
>NA|TRBJ1-1|TRBV5-1|14|NA
TGCGCCAGCGGGGGGGCACAGGGGAACACTGAAGCTTTCTTT
CASGGAQGNTEAFF
>once|TRBJ1-1|TRBV19|14|NA
TGTGCCAGTACCCGAGACAGAGCAAACACTGAAGCTTTCTTT
CASTRDRANTEAFF
>NA|TRBJ1-1|TRBV5-1|13|NA
TGCGCCAGCAGCTTACACCCGAACACTGAAGCTTTCTTT
CASSLHPNTEAFF